This T cell receptor (beta chain) appears in the sequencing data of a study of identical twins. This CDR3 has 14 amino acids. V gave up 5 bases and J gave up 3 bases, with 13 bases separating them. CDR1 is SGHTA and CDR2 is FQGNSA in the germline V gene. A universal primer site came from template switching; cDNA carried unique molecular identifiers. MiXCR was run by TCRdb on the 5' RACE reads, yielding one entry per CDR3 protein. The sample contains under 350,000 distinct CDR3 sequences, nearly 9.5% of which appear only once. This clonotype was counted only a few times. No antigen is known for it. Regarding the study as a whole: Excess low generation probability was seen in twin-shared out-of-frame alpha sequences. Abundant beta clonotypes from cord blood bore fewer insertions; memory repertoires lacked this pattern.

These same data were also listed under a study on yellow fever vaccine responses in identical twins. Per that paper: As reported, the vaccine T cell response of twins seemed partly convergent and partly personalized.

Sequences were obtained from CD8+ T cells sorted from blood. The V call is TRBV7-2, the J call TRBJ1-2, with D maybe TRBD1 (5 bases). This TCR was sampled from a woman under 30 in good health. The CDR3 coding sequence is TGTGCCAGCAGCCCCCTACGGGGCGACTATGGCTACACCTTC. Translating gives CASSPLRGDYGYTF.